The subject of this entry is one T cell receptor (beta chain). Antigen specificity is unknown. V gave up 10 bases and J gave up 0 bases; unmatched junction bases: 11. CDR1 is LNHDA, CDR2 SQIVND, per germline (reference sequence). The CDR3 has 15 amino acids. The template used for profiling TCR beta VDJ and CDR3 was genomic DNA. TCRdb recomputed calls from the reads with MiXCR, one row per CDR3 protein. The table records about 220,000 distinct CDR3 sequences, 34% of them present only once. This entry belongs to a study of CD8+CD57+ T cells in acquired aplastic anemia. The study, taken as a whole, reports: Patients and healthy controls showed no significant CD8+ Simpson's diversity difference. Almost 30 shared CD8+ CDR3s appeared highly expressed within patients' immunodominant clones.

V is TRBV19 and J is TRBJ2-5, with 7 bases matching TRBD2. The sample taken for sequencing was sorted CD4+, CD8+, or CD8+CD57+ T cells (not recorded which) from PBMCs. This receptor was taken from a human donor in good health, serving as a control. Written as DNA, the CDR3 is TGTGCCACCCGGGTTGGGCGGGGGTACCAAGAGACCCAGTACTTC. It is translated as CATRVGRGYQETQYF. The full variable domain, completed using reference TRBV19 and TRBJ2-5, is DGGITQSPKYLFRKEGQNVTLSCEQNLNHDAMYWYRQDPGQGLRLIYYSQIVNDFQKGDIAEGYSVSREKKESFPLTVTSAQKNPTAFYLCATRVGRGYQETQYFGPGTRLLVL.